This T cell receptor (beta chain) stems from a study of control samples from healthy donors and cancer patients. TCRdb keeps only in-frame clones here, not all; method: immunoSEQ multiplex PCR. The repertoire holds about 95,000 clones, about 85% seen once, with approximately 15% in the top ten. Germline CDR1 MNHEY, CDR2 SVGEGT. With V trimmed by 0 bases and J by 7 bases, 9 bases remained unmatched. The CDR3 contains 16 residues. This chain uses TRBV6-2 or TRBV6-3 with TRBJ2-7; 10 nucleotides line up with TRBD1. Sequenced: blood. This receptor was identified in a woman in her 70s in good health. Written as DNA, the CDR3 is TGTGCCAGCAGTTACTCGATGGGACAGGGGCTGAGGGAGCAGTACTTC. This sequence encodes CASSYSMGQGLREQYF.